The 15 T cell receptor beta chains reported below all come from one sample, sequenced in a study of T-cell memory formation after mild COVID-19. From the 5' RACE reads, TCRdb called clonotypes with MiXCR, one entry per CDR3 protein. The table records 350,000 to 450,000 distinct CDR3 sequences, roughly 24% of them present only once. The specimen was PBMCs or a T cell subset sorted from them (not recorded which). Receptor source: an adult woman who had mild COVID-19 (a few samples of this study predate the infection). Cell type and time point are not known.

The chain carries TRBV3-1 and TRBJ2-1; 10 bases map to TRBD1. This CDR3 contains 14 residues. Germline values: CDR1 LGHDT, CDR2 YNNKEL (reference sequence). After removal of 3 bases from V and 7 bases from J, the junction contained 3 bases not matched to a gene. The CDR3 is CASSHRQGANEQFF. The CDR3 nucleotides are TGTGCCAGCAGCCACAGACAGGGGGCGAATGAGCAGTTCTTC.

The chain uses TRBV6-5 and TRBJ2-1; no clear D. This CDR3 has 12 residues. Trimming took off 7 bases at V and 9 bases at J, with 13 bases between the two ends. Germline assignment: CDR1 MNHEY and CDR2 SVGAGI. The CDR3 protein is CASTNGRGEQFF. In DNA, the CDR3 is TGTGCCAGCACTAACGGGCGTGGTGAGCAGTTCTTC.

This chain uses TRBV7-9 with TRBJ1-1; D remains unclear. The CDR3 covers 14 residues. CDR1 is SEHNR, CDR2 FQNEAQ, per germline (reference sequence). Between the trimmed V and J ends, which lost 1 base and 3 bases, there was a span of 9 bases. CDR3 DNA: TGTGCCAGCAGCTTAGTGCGGGAGTACACTGAAGCTTTCTTT. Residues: CASSLVREYTEAFF.

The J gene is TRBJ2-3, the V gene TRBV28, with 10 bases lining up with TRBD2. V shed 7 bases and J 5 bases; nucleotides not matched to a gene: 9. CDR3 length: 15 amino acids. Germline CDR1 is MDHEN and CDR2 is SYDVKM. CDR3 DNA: TGTGCCAGCACCCCAGCGGGAGGGGAGGGAGATACGCAGTATTTT. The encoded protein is CASTPAGGEGDTQYF.

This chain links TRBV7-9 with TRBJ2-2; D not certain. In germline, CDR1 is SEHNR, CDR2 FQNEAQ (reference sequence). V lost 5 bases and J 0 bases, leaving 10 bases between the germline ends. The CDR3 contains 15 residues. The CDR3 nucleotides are TGTGCCAGCAGCGGACGGACGACGAACACCGGGGAGCTGTTTTTT. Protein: CASSGRTTNTGELFF.

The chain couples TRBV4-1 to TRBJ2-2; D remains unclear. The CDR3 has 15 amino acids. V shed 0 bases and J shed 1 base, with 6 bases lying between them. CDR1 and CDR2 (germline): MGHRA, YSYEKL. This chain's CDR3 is CASSQDNRNTGELFF. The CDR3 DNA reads TGCGCCAGCAGCCAAGACAACCGGAACACCGGGGAGCTGTTTTTT.

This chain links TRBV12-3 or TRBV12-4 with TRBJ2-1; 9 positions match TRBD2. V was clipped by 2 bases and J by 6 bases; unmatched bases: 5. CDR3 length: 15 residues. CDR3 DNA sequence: TGTGCCAGCAGTTTACGGCGGGGGGGTCCCAATGAGCAGTTCTTC. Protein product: CASSLRRGGPNEQFF.

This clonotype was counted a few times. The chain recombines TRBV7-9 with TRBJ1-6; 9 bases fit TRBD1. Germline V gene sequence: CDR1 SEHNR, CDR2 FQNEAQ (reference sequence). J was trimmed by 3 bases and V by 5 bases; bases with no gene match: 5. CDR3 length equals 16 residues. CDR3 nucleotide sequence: TGTGCCAGCAGCCGAGACAGGGGGATCTATAATTCACCCCTCCACTTT. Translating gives CASSRDRGIYNSPLHF.

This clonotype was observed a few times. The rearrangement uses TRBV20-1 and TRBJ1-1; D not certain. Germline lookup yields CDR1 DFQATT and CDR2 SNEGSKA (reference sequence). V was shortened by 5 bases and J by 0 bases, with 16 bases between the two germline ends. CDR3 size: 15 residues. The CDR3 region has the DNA TGCAGTGCTCGCCTGGGCGCAGCTCTGAACACTGAAGCTTTCTTT. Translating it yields CSARLGAALNTEAFF.

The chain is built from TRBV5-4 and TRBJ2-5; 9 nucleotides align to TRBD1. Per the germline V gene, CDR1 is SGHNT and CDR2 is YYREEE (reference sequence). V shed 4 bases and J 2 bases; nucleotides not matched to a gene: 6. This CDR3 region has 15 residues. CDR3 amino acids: CASSPPGTGQETQYF. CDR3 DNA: TGTGCCAGCAGCCCCCCGGGGACAGGGCAAGAGACCCAGTACTTC. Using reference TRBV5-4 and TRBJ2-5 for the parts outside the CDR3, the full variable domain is ETGVTQSPTHLIKTRGQQVTLRCSSQSGHNTVSWYQQALGQGPQFIFQYYREEENGRGNFPPRFSGLQFPNYSSELNVNALELDDSALYLCASSPPGTGQETQYFGPGTRLLVL.

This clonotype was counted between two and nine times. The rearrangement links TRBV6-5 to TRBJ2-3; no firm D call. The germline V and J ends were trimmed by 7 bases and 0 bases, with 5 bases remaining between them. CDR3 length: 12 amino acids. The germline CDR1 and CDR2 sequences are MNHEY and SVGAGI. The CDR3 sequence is CASKTSTDTQYF. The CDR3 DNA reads TGTGCCAGCAAAACCAGCACAGATACGCAGTATTTT.

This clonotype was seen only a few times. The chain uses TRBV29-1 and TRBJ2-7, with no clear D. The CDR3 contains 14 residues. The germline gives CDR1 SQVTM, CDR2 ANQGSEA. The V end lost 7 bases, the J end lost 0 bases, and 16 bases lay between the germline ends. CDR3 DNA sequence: TGCAGCGCCCAGGTGGACGCGAGCTCCTACGAGCAGTACTTC. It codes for CSAQVDASSYEQYF.

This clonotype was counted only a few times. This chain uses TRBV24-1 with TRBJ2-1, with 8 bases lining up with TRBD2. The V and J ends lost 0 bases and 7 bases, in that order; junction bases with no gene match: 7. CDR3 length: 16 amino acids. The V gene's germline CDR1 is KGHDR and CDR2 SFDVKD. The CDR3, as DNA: TGTGCCACCAGTGATTTGAGAGCGGGAGTGGATAATGAGCAGTTCTTC. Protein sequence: CATSDLRAGVDNEQFF.

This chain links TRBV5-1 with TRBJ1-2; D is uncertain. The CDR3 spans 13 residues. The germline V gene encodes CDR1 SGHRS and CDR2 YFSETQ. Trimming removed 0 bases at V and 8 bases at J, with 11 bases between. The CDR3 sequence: CASSLGAEVGYTF. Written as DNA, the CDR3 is TGCGCCAGCAGCTTGGGAGCGGAGGTGGGCTACACCTTC.

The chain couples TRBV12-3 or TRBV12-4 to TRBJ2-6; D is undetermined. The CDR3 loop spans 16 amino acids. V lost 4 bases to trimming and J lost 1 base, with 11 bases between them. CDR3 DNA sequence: TGTGCCAGCAGTTCCCCAGGTTTGTCTGGGGCCAACGTCCTGACTTTC. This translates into CASSSPGLSGANVLTF.